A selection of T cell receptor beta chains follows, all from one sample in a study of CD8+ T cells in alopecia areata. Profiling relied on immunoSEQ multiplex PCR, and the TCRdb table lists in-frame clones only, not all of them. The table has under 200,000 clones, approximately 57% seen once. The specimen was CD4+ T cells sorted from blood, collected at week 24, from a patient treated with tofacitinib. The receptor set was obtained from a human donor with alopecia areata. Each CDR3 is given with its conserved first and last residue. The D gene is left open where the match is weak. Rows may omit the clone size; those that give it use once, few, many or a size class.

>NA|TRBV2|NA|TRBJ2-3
TGTGCCAGCAGTGTTGGGGGTCCGAGCACAGATACGCAGTATTTT
CASSVGGPSTDTQYF
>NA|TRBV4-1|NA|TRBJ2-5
TGCGCCAGCAGCCAAGAGGTGGACACCCAGTACTTC
CASSQEVDTQYF
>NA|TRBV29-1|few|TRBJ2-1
TGCAGCGTTGGACAGGTCTACAATGAGCAGTTCTTC
CSVGQVYNEQFF
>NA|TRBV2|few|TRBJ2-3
TGTGCCAGCAGGTCTGATGGCACAGATACGCAGTATTTT
CASRSDGTDTQYF
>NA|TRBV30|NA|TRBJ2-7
TGTGCCTGGAGTTCCCCCACGAGGGGTGAGCAGTACTTC
CAWSSPTRGEQYF
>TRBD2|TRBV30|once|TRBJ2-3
TGTGCCTGGAGACTAGCGGGGTTAGGAGTTCAAGATACGCAGTATTTT
CAWRLAGLGVQDTQYF
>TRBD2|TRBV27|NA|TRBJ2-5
TGTGCCAGCAGTTTAGCGGGAGGGCAAGAGACCCAGTACTTC
CASSLAGGQETQYF
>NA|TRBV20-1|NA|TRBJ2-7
TGCAGTGCCGTAGGGACCTACGAGCAGTACTTC
CSAVGTYEQYF
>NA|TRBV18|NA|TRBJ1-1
TGTGCCAGCTCACCTTTGTCTGATTCGAACACTGAAGCTTTCTTT
CASSPLSDSNTEAFF
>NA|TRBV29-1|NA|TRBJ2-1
TGCAGCGTTGAATATTTGAGGTTCTTC
CSVEYLRFF
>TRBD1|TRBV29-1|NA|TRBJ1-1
TGCAGCGTAGAGGGACAGGTTCGGACTGAAGCTTTCTTT
CSVEGQVRTEAFF
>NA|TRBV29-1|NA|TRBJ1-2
TGCAGCGTAGACACAGGAGATAAATACCTATATGGCTACACCTTC
CSVDTGDKYLYGYTF
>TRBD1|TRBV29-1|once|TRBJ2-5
TGCAGCGTTGACGGGACAGGGGGCGCGACCCAGTACTTC
CSVDGTGGATQYF
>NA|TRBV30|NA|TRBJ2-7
TGTGCCTGGAGCCACACAAGCTCCTACGAGCAGTACTTC
CAWSHTSSYEQYF
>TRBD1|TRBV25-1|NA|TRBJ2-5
TGTGCCAGCAGTGACTCCGGGACAGGGGGGGAGACCCAGTACTTC
CASSDSGTGGETQYF
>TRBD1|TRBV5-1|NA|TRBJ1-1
TGCGCCAGCAGCGCGCCCGGGACAGGGGCTGAAGCTTTCTTT
CASSAPGTGAEAFF
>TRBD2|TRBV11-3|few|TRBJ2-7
TGTGCCAGCAGCTTCAGCGGGGGGGCCGCCGAGCAGTACTTC
CASSFSGGAAEQYF
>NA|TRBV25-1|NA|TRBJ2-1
TGTGCCAGCAGTGAAGGCATAGTACAGTTCTTC
CASSEGIVQFF
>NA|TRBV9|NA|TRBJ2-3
TGTGCCAGCAGTCCTACTACAGATACGCAGTATTTT
CASSPTTDTQYF
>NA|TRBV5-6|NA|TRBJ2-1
TGTGCCAGCAGCCCGGTCCCCCGGGATGAGCAGTTCTTC
CASSPVPRDEQFF
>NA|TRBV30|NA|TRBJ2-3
TGTGCCTGGGCTCGATTGGGGAGCACAGATACGCAGTATTTT
CAWARLGSTDTQYF
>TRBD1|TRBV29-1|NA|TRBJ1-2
TGCAGCGTTGGGGGACAGGGTCAGGGCTACACCTTC
CSVGGQGQGYTF
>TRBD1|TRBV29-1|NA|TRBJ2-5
TGCAGCGCATTAAAGACAGGGACGGAGACCCAGTACTTC
CSALKTGTETQYF
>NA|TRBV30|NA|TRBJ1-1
TGTGCCTGGAGAGGACCATGGGACACGCGGAGGACTGAAGCTTTCTTT
CAWRGPWDTRRTEAFF
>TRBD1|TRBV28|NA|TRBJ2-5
TGTGCCAGCAGTTTAGGAGGCAGGGGGCGACAAGAGACCCAGTACTTC
CASSLGGRGRQETQYF
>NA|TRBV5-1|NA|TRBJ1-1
TGCGCCAGCAGCTTGGACAGGGCCGGAATCACTGAAGCTTTCTTT
CASSLDRAGITEAFF
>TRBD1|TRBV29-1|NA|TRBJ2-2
TGCAGCGCCCGACAGGGAAACACCGGGGAGCTGTTTTTT
CSARQGNTGELFF
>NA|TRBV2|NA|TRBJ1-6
TGTGCCAGCAGTGTTCGGGACCCCTCCTATAATTCACCCCTCCACTTT
CASSVRDPSYNSPLHF
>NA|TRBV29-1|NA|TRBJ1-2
TGCAGCGTTGCTGACGGCTACACCTTC
CSVADGYTF
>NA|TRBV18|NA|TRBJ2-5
TGTGCCAGCTCACCACCTTATTTCGGAGCGGTCGAGACCCAGTACTTC
CASSPPYFGAVETQYF
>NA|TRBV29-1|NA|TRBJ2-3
TGCAGCGTCGGCAGCGGTTTTCGGGATACGCAGTATTTT
CSVGSGFRDTQYF
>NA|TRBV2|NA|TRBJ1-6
TGTGCCAGCAGTGAACGGGGGGAAGAGTTCAATTCACCCCTCCACTTT
CASSERGEEFNSPLHF
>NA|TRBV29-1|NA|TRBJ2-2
TGCAGCGGGGGCCCCGGGGAGGTCACCGGGGAGCTGTTTTTT
CSGGPGEVTGELFF
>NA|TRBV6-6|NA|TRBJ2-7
TGTGCCAGCGGGGGATCCTACGAGCAGTACTTC
CASGGSYEQYF
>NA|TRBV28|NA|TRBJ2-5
TGTGCCAGCAGCCCGCTTGGTGGCGGGCCCGAGACCCAGTACTTC
CASSPLGGGPETQYF
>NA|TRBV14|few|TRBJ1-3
TGTGCCAGCAGCCAGGTCCCAGGGTATTCGGGAAACACCATATATTTT
CASSQVPGYSGNTIYF
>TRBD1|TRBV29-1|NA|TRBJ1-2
TGCAGCACCTGGACAGGGAAGGATGGCTACACCTTC
CSTWTGKDGYTF
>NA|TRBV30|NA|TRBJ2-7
TGTGCCTGGAGTCTGCTATACGAGCAGTACTTC
CAWSLLYEQYF
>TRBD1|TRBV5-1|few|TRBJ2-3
TGCGCCAGCAGCCCGGGACAGGGAAAAGGTGCAGATACGCAGTATTTT
CASSPGQGKGADTQYF
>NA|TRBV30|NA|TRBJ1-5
TGTGCCTGGAGTGTTAGGGGCAGGCCGGAAGGTCAGCCCCAGCATTTT
CAWSVRGRPEGQPQHF